This T cell receptor (beta chain) was recovered during a study of T-cell reconstitution after alpha-beta-depleted transplantation in children. Unique molecular identifiers were incorporated when the TCRbeta library was constructed. TCRdb itself ran the PCR reads through MiXCR, one entry per CDR3 protein. The sample holds about 440,000 distinct CDR3 sequences; around two fifths are singletons and the top ten take under 30%. General observations from the study: Several hundred expanded graft clones reportedly gave rise to the alpha-beta T cells present about two months after transplant.

This clonotype was picked up many times. Antigen unknown. CDR1 and CDR2 from the germline V gene are DFQATT and SNEGSKA (reference sequence). After removal of 2 bases from V and 5 bases from J, the junction contained 9 bases not matched to a gene. The CDR3 is 15 residues long. The starting material was PBMCs, obtained before TCRalphabeta/CD19-depleted stem cell transplant. This sequence joins TRBV20-1 and TRBJ2-7; 10 positions agree with TRBD1. The clonotype was recovered from a girl aged 2-10 years with aplastic anemia, due to receive a stem cell transplant. CDR3: CSARPQTGGRDEQYF. The CDR3 DNA is TGCAGTGCTAGACCCCAGACAGGGGGCAGGGACGAGCAGTACTTC.